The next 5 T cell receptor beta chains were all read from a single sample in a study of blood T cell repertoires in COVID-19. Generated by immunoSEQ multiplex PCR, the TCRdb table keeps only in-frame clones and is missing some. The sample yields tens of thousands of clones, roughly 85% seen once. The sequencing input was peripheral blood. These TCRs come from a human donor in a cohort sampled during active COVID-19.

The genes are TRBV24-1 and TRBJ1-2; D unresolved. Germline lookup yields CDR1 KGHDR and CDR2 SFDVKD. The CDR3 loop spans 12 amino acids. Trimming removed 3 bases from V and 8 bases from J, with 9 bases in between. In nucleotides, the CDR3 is TGTGCCACCAGTGATACCGCGGGAGGCTACACCTTC. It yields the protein CATSDTAGGYTF.

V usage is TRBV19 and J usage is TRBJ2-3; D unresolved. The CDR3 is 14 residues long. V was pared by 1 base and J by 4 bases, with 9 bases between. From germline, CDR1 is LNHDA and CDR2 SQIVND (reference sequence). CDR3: CASSIVGSSDTQYF. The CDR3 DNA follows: TGTGCCAGTAGTATAGTCGGTAGTTCAGATACGCAGTATTTT.

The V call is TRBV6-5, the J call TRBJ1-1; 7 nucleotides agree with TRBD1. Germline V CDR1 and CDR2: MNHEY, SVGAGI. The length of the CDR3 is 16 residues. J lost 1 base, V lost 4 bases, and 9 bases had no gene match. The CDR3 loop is CASSSLTGVGNTEAFF. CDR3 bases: TGTGCCAGCAGTTCACTTACAGGGGTAGGGAACACTGAAGCTTTCTTT.

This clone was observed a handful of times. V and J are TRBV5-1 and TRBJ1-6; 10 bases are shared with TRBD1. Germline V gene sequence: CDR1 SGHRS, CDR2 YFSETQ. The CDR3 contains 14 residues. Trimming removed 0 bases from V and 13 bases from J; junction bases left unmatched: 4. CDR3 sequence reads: CASSLGQGALPLHF. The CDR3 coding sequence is TGCGCCAGCAGCTTGGGACAGGGGGCGCTCCCCCTCCACTTT.

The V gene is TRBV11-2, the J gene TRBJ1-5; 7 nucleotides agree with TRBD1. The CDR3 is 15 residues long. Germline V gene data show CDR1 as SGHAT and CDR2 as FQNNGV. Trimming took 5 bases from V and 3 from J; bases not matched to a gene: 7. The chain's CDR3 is CASSMGQIPNQPQHF. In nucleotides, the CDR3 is TGTGCCAGCAGCATGGGACAGATTCCCAATCAGCCCCAGCATTTT. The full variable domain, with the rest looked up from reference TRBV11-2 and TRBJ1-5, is EAGVAQSPRYKIIEKRQSVAFWCNPISGHATLYWYQQILGQGPKLLIQFQNNGVVDDSQLPKDRFSAERLKGVDSTLKIQPAKLEDSAVYLCASSMGQIPNQPQHFGDGTRLSIL.